This TCR beta chain is from a study of control samples from healthy donors and cancer patients (dated by TCRdb to the early 2020s). The trim is 4 bases for V and 4 bases for J, with a gap of 8 bases between the germline ends. The CDR3 goes from the cysteine to the phenylalanine over 11 residues. Left in the record is the CDR3 DNA by itself, 33 bases read in frame from the first base. The germline V gene (reference sequence) provides CDR1 DFQATT and CDR2 SNEGSKA. Library preparation was by the immunoSEQ multiplex PCR assay. TCRdb took this table from immuneACCESS and kept in-frame rearrangements with V and J called. Such tables lack part of the clones; where checked against another copy, unresolved V genes explain under half of the gap, and the rest is unexplained. The sample table holds fewer than 95,000 clones, of which around nine tenths were seen once. Roughly 21% of the sample comes from the top ten.

In the case of this clone: The target of this receptor is not known. No base quality values were provided; no much bigger clone lies one nucleotide off.

The chain was built from TRBV20-1 and TRBJ2-7, with the D gene not confidently named. This sequence was found in a man aged 25-45 years in good health. The sequenced material came from blood. The CDR3 amino acid sequence is: CSATADYEQYF. The DNA reads TGCAGTGCTACCGCAGATTACGAGCAGTACTTC.